This TCR beta chain appears in the sequencing data of a study of T cell repertoires in ileal Crohn's disease. Produced via immunoSEQ multiplex PCR; TCRdb's table is partial and in-frame only. The table lists over 8,500 clones, approximately 72% of them singletons. The CDR3 runs 14 residues. V shed 6 bases and J 9 bases; nucleotides not matched to a gene: 8. Germline CDR1 SNHLY, CDR2 FYNNEI. This sample's time point: neoterminal ileum biopsy at postoperative endoscopy, about 6 months after surgery. Sequencing was done on a sample of ileal tissue. This TCR was sampled from an adult with Crohn's disease. The chain employs TRBV2 and TRBJ1-6, with TRBD1 matching over 7 bases. CDR3 sequence: CASRLETGTSPLHF. The CDR3 bases are TGTGCCAGCAGGTTGGAGACAGGGACTTCACCCCTCCACTTT.